Presented here are 15 T cell receptor beta chains from one specimen sequenced in a study of cytomegalovirus exposure and HLA in healthy donors. The PCR ran on 60 Vbeta and 13 Jbeta primers. Using immunoSEQ multiplex PCR, the repertoire was profiled, and TCRdb retains in-frame clones only, with some absent. Here the sample spans about 190,000 clones, roughly 77% being singletons. Sequencing was carried out using PBMCs. All receptors derive from a woman in her thirties in good health and CMV-seropositive.

The rearrangement uses TRBV29-1 and TRBJ2-2, with D tentatively TRBD1 (5 bases). Trimming removed 7 bases from V and 6 bases from J, with 18 bases in between. Germline assignment: CDR1 SQVTM and CDR2 ANQGSEA. The CDR3 has 14 amino acids. The CDR3 nucleotides are TGCAGCGCCAAATTAATGGCAGGGCCCGGGGAGCTGTTTTTT. As protein: CSAKLMAGPGELFF.

The rearrangement joins TRBV7-9 to TRBJ2-3, with no clear D. V was cut by 1 base and J by 5 bases, with 16 bases left in between. Germline V gene data show CDR1 as SEHNR and CDR2 as FQNEAQ (reference sequence). This CDR3 has 16 residues. CDR3 residues: CASSLDRRLSGDTQYF. The CDR3 DNA reads as TGTGCCAGCAGCTTAGATAGGCGGCTCTCGGGAGATACGCAGTATTTT.

This chain uses TRBV5-6 with TRBJ1-5, with D unresolved. Germline loops: CDR1 SGHDT, CDR2 YYEEEE. The CDR3 covers 15 residues. V was clipped by 0 bases and J by 0 bases, with 7 bases between them. CDR3 DNA sequence: TGTGCCAGCAGCTTGGGCCTATATAGCAATCAGCCCCAGCATTTT. It yields the protein CASSLGLYSNQPQHF.

This clone appeared a few times. The rearrangement joins TRBV5-1 to TRBJ2-7, with D perhaps matching TRBD1 (6 bases). Trimming left V 4 bases short and J 2 bases short, with 16 bases between. This CDR3 spans 15 amino acids. The V gene's germline CDR1 is SGHRS and CDR2 YFSETQ. CDR3 residues: CASSPTAGTTYEQYF. DNA for the CDR3: TGCGCCAGCAGCCCCACAGCCGGGACAACCTACGAGCAGTACTTC.

This sequence joins TRBV28 and TRBJ1-2; maybe TRBD1 (5 bases). The V gene's germline CDR1 is MDHEN and CDR2 SYDVKM. The CDR3 runs to 14 residues. The V end was cut by 7 bases, the J end by 2 bases, with 14 bases between. In DNA form, the CDR3 reads TGTGCCAGCACCACCCCTCGACAGAACTATGGCTACACCTTC. The encoded protein is CASTTPRQNYGYTF.

This chain uses TRBV28 with TRBJ2-1; possibly TRBD2 for D (6 bases). This CDR3 spans 15 amino acids. The germline gives CDR1 MDHEN, CDR2 SYDVKM. Trimming pared 2 bases from V and 5 bases from J, leaving 13 bases between. The CDR3 protein is CASSLVQRANNEQFF. DNA for the CDR3: TGTGCCAGCAGTTTAGTACAGCGGGCCAACAATGAGCAGTTCTTC.

This clone was picked up a small number of times. The rearrangement uses TRBV6-1 and TRBJ2-7; unclear D gene. The V gene lost 2 bases and the J gene lost 0 bases, with 11 bases spanning the gap. Germline lookup yields CDR1 MNHNS and CDR2 SASEGT. The CDR3 is made up of 15 amino acids. The CDR3 region has the DNA TGTGCCAGCAGTGAATCTTCGGAGTCCTCCTACGAGCAGTACTTC. This codes for CASSESSESSYEQYF.

The V call is TRBV6-5, the J call TRBJ1-1, with 7 positions matching TRBD1. From germline, CDR1 is MNHEY and CDR2 SVGAGI. Trimming took 6 bases from V and 5 from J; bases not matched to a gene: 6. The CDR3 totals 13 residues. CDR3 region: CASRWRGRTEAFF. As DNA, the CDR3 is TGTGCCAGCAGATGGAGGGGGCGAACTGAAGCTTTCTTT.

The chain recombines TRBV7-8 with TRBJ1-1; D is undetermined. The CDR3 runs to 15 residues. Germline V gene sequence: CDR1 SGHVS, CDR2 FQNEAQ. Trimming removed 7 bases from V and 0 bases from J, with 15 bases in between. The CDR3 DNA is TGTGCCAGCATCTACGGAGGACCGATGAACACTGAAGCTTTCTTT. Amino acids: CASIYGGPMNTEAFF.

This chain joins TRBV5-1 and TRBJ2-6, with 9 positions matching TRBD1. Germline-derived CDR1 and CDR2 are SGHRS and YFSETQ. The CDR3 is made up of 19 amino acids. V dropped 4 bases and J dropped 0; count of bases not matched to a gene: 11. The chain's CDR3 is CASSRPSTGGNSGANVLTF. CDR3 in DNA: TGCGCCAGCAGCCGGCCGTCGACAGGGGGGAACTCTGGGGCCAACGTCCTGACTTTC.

V and J are TRBV27 and TRBJ1-3; TRBD1 agrees at 9 bases. The CDR3 spans 16 residues. Trimming took 5 bases from V and 0 from J; bases not matched to a gene: 5. Germline V gives CDR1 MNHEY, CDR2 SMNVEV (reference sequence). The CDR3 DNA sequence: TGTGCCAGCAGTCCTACAGGGGGCTACTCTGGAAACACCATATATTTT. It specifies CASSPTGGYSGNTIYF.

In regard to this clone: The sample holds other DNA sequences that translate to the same CDR3. The rearrangement links TRBV5-6 to TRBJ2-1; 10 nucleotides align to TRBD2. CDR3 length: 16 residues. Germline loops: CDR1 SGHDT, CDR2 YYEEEE. V lost 0 bases and J lost 2; bases outside the gene matches: 2. Here the CDR3 reads CASSLGLAGAYNEQFF. The CDR3 DNA follows: TGTGCCAGCAGCTTGGGGCTAGCGGGAGCCTACAATGAGCAGTTCTTC.

The chain employs TRBV6-5 and TRBJ2-2, with D perhaps matching TRBD1 (6 bases). Germline V CDR1 and CDR2: MNHEY, SVGAGI. V lost 2 bases and J lost 5, with 12 bases in between. The CDR3 sequence is 15 residues long. The CDR3 region has the DNA TGTGCCAGCAGTTACGACCCCAGGGGAACCGGGGAGCTGTTTTTT. Translating gives CASSYDPRGTGELFF.

The rearrangement links TRBV10-3 to TRBJ2-6, with D uncertain. This CDR3 spans 17 amino acids. From germline, CDR1 is ENHRY and CDR2 SYGVKD. The V end was cut by 4 bases, the J end by 0 bases, with 13 bases between. CDR3 sequence reads: CAISARKPSSGANVLTF. For the CDR3, the DNA is TGTGCCATCAGTGCGCGGAAGCCGAGCTCTGGGGCCAACGTCCTGACTTTC.

This CDR3 is CASRTRGGTEAFF. CDR3 coding DNA: TGTGCCAGCAGAACCCGGGGAGGCACTGAAGCTTTCTTT. The rearrangement links TRBV7-2 to TRBJ1-1; D is undetermined. Germline values: CDR1 SGHTA, CDR2 FQGNSA. The CDR3 loop spans 13 amino acids. V shed 6 bases and J shed 4 bases, with 12 bases lying between them. The variable domain in full, completed from reference TRBV7-2 and TRBJ1-1, reads GAGVSQSPSNKVTEKGKDVELRCDPISGHTALYWYRQSLGQGLEFLIYFQGNSAPDKSGLPSDRFSAERTGGSVSTLTIQRTQQEDSAVYLCASRTRGGTEAFFGQGTRLTVV.